Listed below are T cell receptor beta chains from one sample, sequenced in a study of OX40 agonist ivuxolimab in advanced cancers. The method was immunoSEQ multiplex PCR; TCRdb's version includes in-frame clones alone and lacks a portion of them. The sample gives 20,000 or so clones, around 78% of which show up once; more than 25% is in the top ten. Material: CD4+ or CD8+ T cells sorted from blood, obtained in a trial of the OX40 agonist ivuxolimab. These receptors all come from an adult with an advanced solid tumor such as melanoma, head and neck, liver or kidney cancer. CDR3s include the opening cysteine and the closing phenylalanine or tryptophan. The D gene is left open where the match is weak. Clone size is given for some rows only: seen once, a few or many times, or a class if the clone is expanded.

j_call: TRBJ2-7
cdr3_length: 17
d_call: TRBD2
v_call: TRBV9
clone_size: -
cdr3_nt: TGTGCCAGCAGCCCTTACTCGACTAGCGGGGCCTCCTACGAGCAGTACTTC
cdr3_aa: CASSPYSTSGASYEQYF

j_call: TRBJ2-3
cdr3_length: 14
d_call: -
v_call: TRBV4-3
clone_size: -
cdr3_nt: TGCGCCAGCAGCCACGAGACTTTCACAGATACGCAGTATTTT
cdr3_aa: CASSHETFTDTQYF

j_call: TRBJ2-2
cdr3_length: 17
d_call: -
v_call: TRBV13
clone_size: large
cdr3_nt: TGTGCCAGCAGCTTAATCCCAGGGGGGTCAAACACCGGGGAGCTGTTTTTT
cdr3_aa: CASSLIPGGSNTGELFF

j_call: TRBJ2-7
cdr3_length: 13
d_call: -
v_call: TRBV5-1
clone_size: -
cdr3_nt: TGCGCCAGCAGCCACGGACAGCCCTACGAGCAGTACTTC
cdr3_aa: CASSHGQPYEQYF

j_call: TRBJ2-7
cdr3_length: 16
d_call: TRBD1
v_call: TRBV6-5
clone_size: -
cdr3_nt: TGTGCCAGCAGTTACTCAGCCCATTGGACAGGGGACGAGCAGTACTTC
cdr3_aa: CASSYSAHWTGDEQYF

j_call: TRBJ2-2
cdr3_length: 15
d_call: -
v_call: TRBV19
clone_size: -
cdr3_nt: TGTGCCAGTAGTTACAACAGGGTGAACACCGGGGAGCTGTTTTTT
cdr3_aa: CASSYNRVNTGELFF

j_call: TRBJ1-5
cdr3_length: 14
d_call: -
v_call: TRBV4-2
clone_size: few
cdr3_nt: TGTGCCAGCATAGGGTTTTGGAGTAATCAGCCCCAGCATTTT
cdr3_aa: CASIGFWSNQPQHF

j_call: TRBJ1-1
cdr3_length: 13
d_call: -
v_call: TRBV2
clone_size: -
cdr3_nt: TGTGCCAGCGAGGACAGTCTAAACACTGAAGCTTTCTTT
cdr3_aa: CASEDSLNTEAFF

j_call: TRBJ2-1
cdr3_length: 14
d_call: -
v_call: TRBV27
clone_size: -
cdr3_nt: TGTGCCAGCAGTTTATCGACAGGTACCAATGAGCAGTTCTTC
cdr3_aa: CASSLSTGTNEQFF

j_call: TRBJ2-1
cdr3_length: 13
d_call: -
v_call: TRBV19
clone_size: -
cdr3_nt: TGTGCCAGTGATCCAGACAGCCACAATGAGCAGTTCTTC
cdr3_aa: CASDPDSHNEQFF

j_call: TRBJ2-7
cdr3_length: 15
d_call: TRBD1
v_call: TRBV5-6
clone_size: -
cdr3_nt: TGTGCCAGCAGCCCAGGGACAGGGCTCTCCTACGAGCAGTACTTC
cdr3_aa: CASSPGTGLSYEQYF

j_call: TRBJ2-1
cdr3_length: 15
d_call: TRBD2
v_call: TRBV9
clone_size: -
cdr3_nt: TGTGCCAGCAGCGCTAGCGGGGGGTCTTACAATGAGCAGTTCTTC
cdr3_aa: CASSASGGSYNEQFF

j_call: TRBJ2-7
cdr3_length: 11
d_call: -
v_call: TRBV7-2
clone_size: few
cdr3_nt: TGTGCCAGCAGCTTTAGTGTCGAGCAGTACTTC
cdr3_aa: CASSFSVEQYF

j_call: TRBJ2-7
cdr3_length: 13
d_call: -
v_call: TRBV19
clone_size: -
cdr3_nt: TGTGCCAGTAGTTTCAGGGCAGGGGACGAGCAGTACTTC
cdr3_aa: CASSFRAGDEQYF

j_call: TRBJ2-3
cdr3_length: 20
d_call: TRBD2
v_call: TRBV14
clone_size: -
cdr3_nt: TGTGCCAGCAGCCAAGATTGGCGTCCTGGAGCGGGGTACCCCCACGGTACGCAGTATTTT
cdr3_aa: CASSQDWRPGAGYPHGTQYF

j_call: TRBJ2-7
cdr3_length: 13
d_call: -
v_call: TRBV5-4
clone_size: few
cdr3_nt: TGTGCCAGCAGCTGGGACGGCTCCTACGAGCAGTACTTC
cdr3_aa: CASSWDGSYEQYF

j_call: TRBJ2-6
cdr3_length: 12
d_call: -
v_call: TRBV27
clone_size: -
cdr3_nt: TGTGCCAGCAGTCCTGGGGCCAACGTCCTGACTTTC
cdr3_aa: CASSPGANVLTF

j_call: TRBJ2-2
cdr3_length: 14
d_call: -
v_call: TRBV27
clone_size: -
cdr3_nt: TGTGCCAGCAGTTTATCGTGGGGGACCGGGGAGCTGTTTTTT
cdr3_aa: CASSLSWGTGELFF

j_call: TRBJ2-3
cdr3_length: 12
d_call: TRBD2
v_call: TRBV9
clone_size: -
cdr3_nt: TGTGCCAGCAGCGCCGGGGGGGATACGCAGTATTTT
cdr3_aa: CASSAGGDTQYF

j_call: TRBJ2-7
cdr3_length: 14
d_call: TRBD1
v_call: TRBV19
clone_size: -
cdr3_nt: TGTGCCAGTAGTCACAGGGGGGATAGGTACGAGCAGTACTTC
cdr3_aa: CASSHRGDRYEQYF

j_call: TRBJ1-3
cdr3_length: 14
d_call: -
v_call: TRBV2
clone_size: -
cdr3_nt: TGTGCCAGCAGGGAGGACAGCTCTGGAAACACCATATATTTT
cdr3_aa: CASREDSSGNTIYF

j_call: TRBJ2-1
cdr3_length: 16
d_call: TRBD2
v_call: TRBV27
clone_size: -
cdr3_nt: TGTGCCAGCAGTTTATCGCCAGGCGGGGGCTACAATGAGCAGTTCTTC
cdr3_aa: CASSLSPGGGYNEQFF

j_call: TRBJ2-7
cdr3_length: 14
d_call: -
v_call: TRBV5-1
clone_size: -
cdr3_nt: TGCGCCAGCAGCCTTGGGGGTCGGGCCTACGAGCAGTACTTC
cdr3_aa: CASSLGGRAYEQYF

j_call: TRBJ2-7
cdr3_length: 13
d_call: -
v_call: TRBV4-1
clone_size: -
cdr3_nt: TGCGCCAGCAGCCCCTGGACGGGGTACGAGCAGTACTTC
cdr3_aa: CASSPWTGYEQYF

j_call: TRBJ2-2
cdr3_length: 17
d_call: TRBD2
v_call: TRBV7-6
clone_size: -
cdr3_nt: TGTGCCAGCAGCTTAGGAACCAGCGGGAGAGATTTCGGGGAGCTGTTTTTT
cdr3_aa: CASSLGTSGRDFGELFF

j_call: TRBJ2-2
cdr3_length: 16
d_call: TRBD1
v_call: TRBV27
clone_size: -
cdr3_nt: TGTGCCAGCAGTTTAATCGGACAGGCGAACACCGGGGAGCTGTTTTTT
cdr3_aa: CASSLIGQANTGELFF

j_call: TRBJ2-3
cdr3_length: 15
d_call: -
v_call: TRBV5-6
clone_size: -
cdr3_nt: TGTGCCAGCAGCTTCTTGGCGGGGTACGGAGATACGCAGTATTTT
cdr3_aa: CASSFLAGYGDTQYF

j_call: TRBJ2-2
cdr3_length: 17
d_call: TRBD1
v_call: TRBV15
clone_size: once
cdr3_nt: TGTGCCACCAGCAGAGATCGCACAGGGGCCAACACCGGGGAGCTGTTTTTT
cdr3_aa: CATSRDRTGANTGELFF

j_call: TRBJ2-7
cdr3_length: 16
d_call: TRBD2
v_call: TRBV10-3
clone_size: -
cdr3_nt: TGTGCCATCAGTGACCTTCCACTAGCGGGAGGAGGAGAGCAGTACTTC
cdr3_aa: CAISDLPLAGGGEQYF

j_call: TRBJ2-1
cdr3_length: 15
d_call: -
v_call: TRBV4-3
clone_size: few
cdr3_nt: TGCGCCAGCAGCCAAGAGTCGAGCTCCTACAATGAGCAGTTCTTC
cdr3_aa: CASSQESSSYNEQFF

j_call: TRBJ1-5
cdr3_length: 13
d_call: TRBD1
v_call: TRBV10-2
clone_size: -
cdr3_nt: TGCGCCACCCGGACAGGGACTAATCAGCCCCAGCATTTT
cdr3_aa: CATRTGTNQPQHF

j_call: TRBJ2-7
cdr3_length: 12
d_call: -
v_call: TRBV9
clone_size: once
cdr3_nt: TGTGCCAGCAGCGCTACAAATCGCGAGCAGTACTTC
cdr3_aa: CASSATNREQYF

j_call: TRBJ2-1
cdr3_length: 14
d_call: -
v_call: TRBV27
clone_size: once
cdr3_nt: TGTGCCAGCAGAACGGGATACCCGGGGAATGAGCAGTTCTTC
cdr3_aa: CASRTGYPGNEQFF

j_call: TRBJ2-1
cdr3_length: 15
d_call: TRBD2
v_call: TRBV9
clone_size: -
cdr3_nt: TGTGCCAGCAGCGTAGGGGACTACCAGGGCAATGAGCAGTTCTTC
cdr3_aa: CASSVGDYQGNEQFF

j_call: TRBJ1-6
cdr3_length: 17
d_call: -
v_call: TRBV7-9
clone_size: -
cdr3_nt: TGTGCCAGCAGCCCGCGGACCCTGGCAGGCGACTTCAAAACCCTCCACTTT
cdr3_aa: CASSPRTLAGDFKTLHF

j_call: TRBJ2-4
cdr3_length: 14
d_call: -
v_call: TRBV19
clone_size: -
cdr3_nt: TGTGCCAGTAGTACCCGGGGGGCCAAAAACATTCAGTACTTC
cdr3_aa: CASSTRGAKNIQYF

j_call: TRBJ1-2
cdr3_length: 18
d_call: TRBD1
v_call: TRBV2
clone_size: few
cdr3_nt: TGTGCCAGCAGTGCAACGGGACAGGGGTTGGGAGGTGACTATGGCTACACCTTC
cdr3_aa: CASSATGQGLGGDYGYTF

j_call: TRBJ2-7
cdr3_length: 13
d_call: -
v_call: TRBV2
clone_size: -
cdr3_nt: TGTGCCAGCAGTGACGGAACCTCCTACGAGCAGTACTTC
cdr3_aa: CASSDGTSYEQYF

j_call: TRBJ2-2
cdr3_length: 16
d_call: TRBD1
v_call: TRBV27
clone_size: -
cdr3_nt: TGTGCCAGCAGTCAGGGACAGGGGGATGGTAGCGGGGAGCTGTTTTTT
cdr3_aa: CASSQGQGDGSGELFF

j_call: TRBJ1-4
cdr3_length: 17
d_call: TRBD1
v_call: TRBV7-9
clone_size: -
cdr3_nt: TGTGCCAGCAGCTTTCCCCGACAGGGGGCAACTAATGAAAAACTGTTTTTT
cdr3_aa: CASSFPRQGATNEKLFF

j_call: TRBJ2-1
cdr3_length: 17
d_call: -
v_call: TRBV13
clone_size: -
cdr3_nt: TGTGCCAGCAGCTTAGGGGCAGGGGGAGGGATTACTCCTGAGCAGTTCTTC
cdr3_aa: CASSLGAGGGITPEQFF

j_call: TRBJ2-1
cdr3_length: 15
d_call: TRBD2
v_call: TRBV10-1
clone_size: -
cdr3_nt: TGCGCCAGCAGTGAGGTACTAGCGGGAGGTTCTGAGCAGTTCTTC
cdr3_aa: CASSEVLAGGSEQFF

j_call: TRBJ2-2
cdr3_length: 16
d_call: TRBD1
v_call: TRBV19
clone_size: -
cdr3_nt: TGTGCCAGTAGTATCGCAGGGGGCGTATTGGCCGGGGAGCTGTTTTTT
cdr3_aa: CASSIAGGVLAGELFF

j_call: TRBJ1-6
cdr3_length: 13
d_call: -
v_call: TRBV6-5
clone_size: few
cdr3_nt: TGTGCCAGCAGTTACCAGGGATCTTCACCCCTCCACTTT
cdr3_aa: CASSYQGSSPLHF

j_call: TRBJ2-5
cdr3_length: 15
d_call: -
v_call: TRBV11-2
clone_size: -
cdr3_nt: TGTGCCAGCAGCTTAGGGGGCGGGGAGACTGAGACCCAGTACTTC
cdr3_aa: CASSLGGGETETQYF

j_call: TRBJ2-1
cdr3_length: 17
d_call: TRBD2
v_call: TRBV10-1
clone_size: -
cdr3_nt: TGCGCCAGCAGTGAGAGGCTAGCGGGACTGCCCGGCGGGGAGCAGTTCTTC
cdr3_aa: CASSERLAGLPGGEQFF

j_call: TRBJ1-3
cdr3_length: 14
d_call: -
v_call: TRBV6-5
clone_size: -
cdr3_nt: TGTGCCAGCAGTGAAAGAGGCTCTGGAAACACCATATATTTT
cdr3_aa: CASSERGSGNTIYF